Reported below is one T cell receptor (beta chain). What this receptor recognizes is not known. Within one base of it there is no much larger clone, and no base qualities were kept. The V end gives up 5 bases and the J end 1 base, leaving 3 bases in the junction not matched to a gene. The CDR3 runs 15 residues from the cysteine to the phenylalanine. CDR3 DNA only is kept here, 45 bases in frame from base 1. The germline V gene encodes CDR1 ENHRY and CDR2 SYGVKD. This sample was included in a study of cytomegalovirus exposure and HLA in healthy donors (dated by TCRdb to about 2017). About the full investigation: An earlier analysis of approximately 640 of the donors reported about 250 Gb of sequence data and roughly 110 million unique TCR beta sequences from about 179 million T cells. An early release covering some 640 HLA-typed donors comprised about 300 gigabases of sequencing data and around 80 million unique TCR sequences. Donor age, sex, ethnicity and CMV serostatus were compiled alongside the repertoire data. An earlier analysis of 587 of the donors applied high-throughput TCR beta sequencing to assess whether each TCR beta V gene segment acted as functional or pseudogenic. Rather than using new phenotypic data, the later analysis identified candidate immune exposures from TCR beta sequences and from how often those sequences occurred across donors. The study aimed to test whether signatures of past pathogen exposure could be identified by cataloging public T cell receptors. The genetic ancestry cluster associated with self-reported Caucasian donors included 80% to 90% of the roughly 400 genotyped donors. A later analysis re-analyzed previously published TCR beta repertoires from several hundred donors and added high-resolution HLA genotyping to study TCR occurrence patterns. The study profiled the T cell repertoires of approximately 700 subjects by immunosequencing and related them to cytomegalovirus serostatus. Both class I and class II loci were covered by HLA typing, at four-digit resolution. Typing coverage varied by locus: roughly 629-640 donors for A, B, C, DRB1 and DQB1; approximately 500 for DQA1; more than 600 for DPA1; 450 to 480 for DPB1. Several DR-DQ haplotypes were treated as single units for association and clustering because of strong linkage in the cohort. Along with the 666-subject first cohort, a separate validation cohort of over 90 different subjects was used. To predict cytomegalovirus infection status, the study combined high-throughput TCR immunosequencing, statistical association of individual TCRs with disease status, and machine learning. On average, approximately 250,000 unique TCR beta nucleotide sequences were sequenced per donor among several hundred genotyped donors of the cohort, with about 19% of those sequences being non-productive. Every discovery cohort repertoire had been produced on one sequencing platform. A later genetic analysis took genome-wide SNP genotypes for about three fifths of the roughly 670 donors and used that subset as a discovery cohort. The investigation overall reported the following: The classifier was reported to diagnose cytomegalovirus status with high specificity and sensitivity in both the original cohort and the validation cohort. At a false discovery rate of 0.05, a later analysis linked 16,951 TCR beta sequences to specific HLA alleles. A group of highly shared sequence variants was considered likely to be a technical artifact of the sequencing pipeline. Because the 87-base-pair reads could not distinguish some IMGT-functional V segments, including TRBV6-2 and TRBV6-3, those segments were excluded. The study listed 164 TCR beta chains as associated with cytomegalovirus. Because some donors lacked HLA typing at each locus, the association tests relied only on the typed subset. Most TCR sequences were seen in very few donors, while some public TCRs were found in many individuals. Sequencing depth was assumed to be roughly uniform across donors in the presence/absence analyses, though that assumption may not hold. Because counts were too low, 15 to 20 rarely observed V segments, including chromosome 9 orphons, were excluded from the earlier analysis of under 650 of the donors. Strong co-occurrence of HLA alleles, especially DR and DQ, made assigning TCR associations to individual alleles difficult. A later genetic analysis reported fewer N-insertions in productive TCRs among donors in an Asian-associated ancestry cluster than the roughly 670-donor mean. According to the authors, the approach could potentially be generalized to other disease states and immunological phenotypes. According to a later analysis, parvovirus B19, influenza, CMV and Epstein-Barr virus appeared linked to several top co-occurrence clusters. Correlated functional status among segregating V segments might be attributable to linkage disequilibrium, but an unknown experimental factor could not be ruled out. Most CMV-associated TCR beta chains appeared to be HLA-restricted in a later analysis, and the HLA associations seemed to be driven largely by CMV exposure. A later analysis found that TCR association rates varied across HLA loci, with DRB1 alleles showing the most associated TCRs and HLA-C alleles the fewest. A further reported finding was that TCR beta sequences accurately predicted the HLA-A and HLA-B alleles for most subjects in the first cohort. In an earlier analysis of about 600 of the donors, most TCR beta V segments appeared in productive rearrangements about 87% or about 30% of the time, broadly matching IMGT annotations. This cohort had only TCR beta chains sequenced, and the lack of alpha or paired-chain data limited which features could be detected. In a later genetic analysis, a missense DCLRE1C variant was associated with V-gene and J-gene trimming of TCR beta chains, and the association was replicated in an independent cohort. The only immune exposure information available for the cohort was CMV serostatus. In vitro tests confirmed that three of the cytomegalovirus-associated TCR beta chains recognize cytomegalovirus antigens. In a later analysis, HLA-associated TCR beta chains were found to be more clonally expanded and to have lower generation probabilities than equally common non-associated chains.

Receptors were amplified or captured by the immunoSEQ multiplex PCR assay. A mixture of 60 forward primers for TCR Vbeta segments and 13 reverse primers for TCR Jbeta segments was used in the multiplex PCR. A multiplex PCR assay on genomic DNA amplified the CDR3 region of rearranged TCR beta genes. On the Illumina HiSeq System, the amplified TCR beta libraries were sequenced as 87-base-pair reads. On the study's bioinformatics: A later analysis counted 75 million to 100 million unique TCR beta chains across the 700 or so repertoires, and some 11 million of these chains were shared by at least two donors. To remove PCR and sequencing errors, raw reads were error-corrected and collapsed into unique sequences using a nearest-neighbor algorithm that merged closely related sequences. V, D and J gene segments were assigned by aligning CDR3 sequences to IMGT reference sequences. For a sequence to be retained, a match of at least six nucleotides was required to both a V gene segment and a J gene segment. Rearrangements were called productive when the CDR3 lacked stop codons and stayed in frame with V and J; all others were non-productive. CDR3 was defined by IMGT convention, running from the second conserved V-encoded cysteine to the conserved J-encoded phenylalanine. The earlier analysis of some 540 of the donors excluded any sequence lacking an unambiguous match to a single V gene segment. An earlier analysis of 550 to 650 of the donors classified V segments as functional when productive rearrangements were above 56.7% and as segregating when the standard deviation between donors was above 5%. A statistical classification framework was developed to diagnose cytomegalovirus status using the catalog of TCR beta chain sequences. In a later analysis, TCR nucleotide sequences were compared against IMGT/GENE-DB human TR gene sequences so that V and J genes could be assigned. A later analysis assigned CDR3 sequences and most-parsimonious VDJ recombination scenarios with the TCRdist pipeline. In a later analysis, every TCR beta chain was defined by the combination of its CDR3 amino acid sequence and its V-gene family, and reads without a unique V-gene family were dropped. As a way to deal with suspected cross-contamination and a sequencing artifact, a later analysis dropped 450 to 600 nucleotide sequences that were highly shared and had low generation probability. For each public chain, a later analysis derived a clonal expansion index from normalized ranks of inferred template counts within each repertoire. In a later analysis, generation probabilities were computed using a VDJ recombination model fitted to out-of-frame rearrangements, and the results were checked against IGoR. In a later analysis, hypergeometric tests were used to score TCR-TCR, TCR-HLA and TCR-CMV co-occurrence, with a repertoire-size bias correction applied to TCR pairs. In a later analysis, false discovery rates were estimated by permuting HLA or CMV assignments 20 times. In a later analysis, co-occurring TCRs were grouped using DBSCAN, and TCRdist sequence similarity was added for clustering within HLA-allele-positive subsets. Co-occurrence clustering excluded repertoires with fewer than 30,000 or more than 120,000 public chains, plus five with anomalous nucleotide sharing. Held by TCRdb, this immuneACCESS table contains in-frame sequences only and omits some clones. Under half of the omission traces to an unresolved V gene where checked; the cause of the rest is unknown. V and J calls plus clone size are reproduced from that table; the DNA served to infer D and trimming. The sample profile shows 150,000 to 200,000 clones; around 68% of them were found once. Less than 3% of the sample goes to the ten largest clones.

The cohort was made up of about 670 healthy bone marrow donors. All cohort members were sampled while nominally healthy, although unrecorded immune exposures were likely present. The donor was CMV seronegative and belonged to the group of 350 or so seronegative cohort members. A peripheral blood sample was provided by each donor, and peripheral blood mononuclear cells were used for TCR beta sequencing. The Qiagen DNeasy Blood Extraction Kit was used to extract genomic DNA from the blood cell samples. The clonotype originates from a man aged 40-55 years in good health and CMV-seronegative. The sequenced material came from PBMCs. This chain joins TRBV10-3 to TRBJ2-5; 11 bases in between match TRBD1. The base sequence is TGTGCCATCAGTACCGGGACAGGGGGCCAAGAGACCCAGTACTTC. Translated, this is CAISTGTGGQETQYF.